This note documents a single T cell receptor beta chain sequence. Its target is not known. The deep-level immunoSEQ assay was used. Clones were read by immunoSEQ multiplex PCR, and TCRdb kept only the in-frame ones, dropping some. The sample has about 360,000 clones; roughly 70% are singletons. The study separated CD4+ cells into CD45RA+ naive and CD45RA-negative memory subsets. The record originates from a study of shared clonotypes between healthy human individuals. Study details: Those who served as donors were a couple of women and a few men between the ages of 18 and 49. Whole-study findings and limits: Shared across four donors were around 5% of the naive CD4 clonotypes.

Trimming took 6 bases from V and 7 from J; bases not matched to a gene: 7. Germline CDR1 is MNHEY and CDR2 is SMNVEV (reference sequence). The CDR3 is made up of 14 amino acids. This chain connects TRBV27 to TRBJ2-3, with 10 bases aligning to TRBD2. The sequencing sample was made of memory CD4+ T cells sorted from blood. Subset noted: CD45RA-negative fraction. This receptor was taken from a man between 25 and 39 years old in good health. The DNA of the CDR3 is TGTGCCAGCAGGCCAGCGGGAGGGCCGAATACGCAGTATTTT. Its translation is CASRPAGGPNTQYF.